Following are 28 T cell receptor beta chains from one sample sequenced in a study of CD8 T cells in ankylosing spondylitis. TCRdb re-analysed the 5' RACE reads in MiXCR, keeping a single row per CDR3 protein. The sample contains 25,000 to 35,000 distinct CDR3 sequences, over 12% of which appear only once. The source material was blood. The origin of the receptors is a male donor with ankylosing spondylitis or in good health (not recorded which).

This clonotype was seen only a few times. This chain connects TRBV4-3 to TRBJ2-1; the D is unclear. The CDR3 sequence is 16 residues long. V was pared by 0 bases and J by 4 bases, with 13 bases between. Germline CDR1 is LGHNA and CDR2 is YSLEER. The CDR3 is CASSQDINPHYNEQFF. CDR3 DNA: TGCGCCAGCAGCCAAGATATTAATCCGCATTACAATGAGCAGTTCTTC.

This clonotype was seen a few times. This chain connects TRBV6-2 or TRBV6-3 to TRBJ2-3; D is undetermined. The length of the CDR3 is 12 residues. Germline V gives CDR1 MNHEY, CDR2 SVGEGT. V was clipped by 6 bases and J by 3 bases, with 7 bases between them. CDR3 sequence: CASSRDTDTQYF. CDR3 nucleotides: TGTGCCAGCAGCCGTGATACAGATACGCAGTATTTT.

This clonotype was counted between two and nine times. The chain uses TRBV19 and TRBJ2-1, with a possible D match to TRBD2 (5 bases). Germline CDR1 reads LNHDA; CDR2 reads SQIVND (reference sequence). The CDR3 consists of 17 residues. Trimming left V 5 bases short and J 6 bases short, with 23 bases between. This chain's CDR3 is CASSSRGWSGIRNEQFF. The CDR3 DNA sequence: TGTGCCAGTAGTTCCCGGGGTTGGAGCGGCATCCGCAATGAGCAGTTCTTC.

This clonotype was observed a handful of times. The germline gene is not matched at one end of the junction; a read error may be the cause. The rearrangement joins TRBV3-1 to TRBJ1-4; D remains unclear. In germline, CDR1 is LGHDT, CDR2 YNNKEL (reference sequence). The CDR3 has 9 residues. This chain's CDR3 is CASSQVDHF. In nucleotides, the CDR3 is TGTGCCAGCAGCCAAGTCGACCATTTT.

This chain links TRBV29-1 with TRBJ2-2, with D possibly TRBD2 on 5 matching bases. Looked up from germline, CDR1 is SQVTM and CDR2 is ANQGSEA. Deletions cut 3 bases from V and 4 bases from J, with 12 bases between. The CDR3 spans 14 residues. CDR3 in DNA: TGCAGCGTTGATGAGGGCCCCCTCACCGGGGAGCTGTTTTTT. Translation gives CSVDEGPLTGELFF.

The chain couples TRBV18 to TRBJ1-1; 8 positions match TRBD1. This CDR3 has 16 amino acids. CDR1 and CDR2 from the germline V gene are KGHSH and LQKENI. J gave up 4 bases and V 3 bases, and 10 bases lay outside the gene matches. CDR3: CASSPRQGPSGTEAFF. The CDR3, as DNA: TGTGCCAGCTCACCCAGACAGGGGCCCTCGGGCACTGAAGCTTTCTTT. The full variable domain, completed using reference TRBV18 and TRBJ1-1, is NAGVMQNPRHLVRRRGQEARLRCSPMKGHSHVYWYRQLPEEGLKFMVYLQKENIIDESGMPKERFSAEFPKEGPSILRIQQVVRGDSAAYFCASSPRQGPSGTEAFFGQGTRLTVV.

The chain has TRBV20-1 and TRBJ2-3, with 11 bases identical to TRBD2. Germline V gives CDR1 DFQATT, CDR2 SNEGSKA (reference sequence). The CDR3 spans 15 residues. V was pared by 7 bases and J by 3 bases, with 9 bases of the junction left unmatched. The CDR3 DNA reads TGCAGTGGGAGTAGCGGGAGGGCCTTTACAGATACGCAGTATTTT. Translated, it gives CSGSSGRAFTDTQYF.

Ten or more counts support this clonotype. This chain connects TRBV5-1 to TRBJ1-1, with 8 bases lining up with TRBD1. Unmatched junction bases numbered 6, after V lost 6 bases and J lost 5 bases. This CDR3 is built from 13 residues. CDR1 and CDR2 from the germline V gene are SGHRS and YFSETQ. This CDR3 reads CASTQGAGTEAFF. As DNA, the CDR3 is TGCGCCAGCACCCAGGGGGCTGGGACTGAAGCTTTCTTT.

The V and J genes are TRBV19 and TRBJ2-2, with TRBD2 identical over 7 bases. The V segment lost 3 bases and the J segment 4 bases; nucleotides outside the gene matches: 5. The CDR3 runs to 15 residues. In germline, CDR1 is LNHDA, CDR2 SQIVND (reference sequence). CDR3 residues: CASSISGGRTGELFF. The CDR3 nucleotides read TGTGCCAGTAGTATTTCGGGAGGCCGCACCGGGGAGCTGTTTTTT. Complete variable domain (other parts from reference TRBV19 and TRBJ2-2): DGGITQSPKYLFRKEGQNVTLSCEQNLNHDAMYWYRQDPGQGLRLIYYSQIVNDFQKGDIAEGYSVSREKKESFPLTVTSAQKNPTAFYLCASSISGGRTGELFFGEGSRLTVL.

This clonotype was seen only a few times. The J gene is TRBJ2-1, the V gene TRBV6-4; TRBD2 matches at 10 bases. CDR3 size: 15 residues. Trimming removed 5 bases from V and 5 bases from J; junction bases left unmatched: 6. Germline values: CDR1 MRHNA, CDR2 SNTAGT. The DNA of the CDR3 is TGTGCCAGCAGTCGACTAGCGGGCTCTAACAATGAGCAGTTCTTC. Amino acids: CASSRLAGSNNEQFF.

This clonotype appeared a few times. The chain carries TRBV6-5 and TRBJ1-1, with D possibly TRBD1 on 6 matching bases. The CDR3 spans 14 residues. Germline-derived CDR1 and CDR2 are MNHEY and SVGAGI. Between the trimmed V and J ends, which lost 4 bases and 4 bases, there was a span of 13 bases. CDR3 bases: TGTGCCAGCAGTTCCGACAGGTCGTCCACTGAAGCTTTCTTT. Protein sequence: CASSSDRSSTEAFF.

This clonotype showed up many times. The V gene is TRBV29-1, the J gene TRBJ2-5, with D hard to call. Germline CDR1 reads SQVTM; CDR2 reads ANQGSEA. The CDR3 length is 12 residues. Trimming removed 6 bases at V and 7 bases at J, with 15 bases between. CDR3 protein: CSVPEASGTQYF. CDR3 coding DNA: TGCAGCGTCCCCGAGGCTAGTGGGACCCAGTACTTC.

This clonotype was observed a few times. This chain joins TRBV28 and TRBJ1-4, with D unclear. CDR3 length equals 11 residues. Germline CDR1 MDHEN, CDR2 SYDVKM. V lost 6 bases and J lost 8, with 7 bases in between. The CDR3, as DNA: TGTGCCAGCAGGCGTTTCGAAAAACTGTTTTTT. Amino acids: CASRRFEKLFF.

The chain uses TRBV6-2 or TRBV6-3 and TRBJ1-4; D remains unclear. Germline loops: CDR1 MNHEY, CDR2 SVGEGT. This CDR3 spans 15 amino acids. V gave up 6 bases and J gave up 0 bases, with 11 bases separating them. The CDR3 is CASSSLRTTNEKLFF. CDR3 DNA sequence: TGTGCCAGCAGCTCTTTAAGGACAACTAATGAAAAACTGTTTTTT.

CDR3 sequence reads: CASIGTSGGQGEQFF. CDR3 sequence (DNA): TGTGCCAGCATTGGGACTAGCGGGGGCCAGGGTGAGCAGTTCTTC. The chain is built from TRBV6-6 and TRBJ2-1; TRBD2 aligns across 14 bases. Losses at the gene ends were 7 bases for V and 9 bases for J; bases not matched to a gene: 8. CDR3 length: 15 residues. Germline CDR1 and CDR2: MNHNY and SVGAGI (reference sequence).

This clonotype was detected only a few times. The rearrangement uses TRBV6-2 or TRBV6-3 and TRBJ1-1; maybe TRBD1 (5 bases). The CDR3 sequence is 14 residues long. CDR1 MNHEY and CDR2 SVGEGT come from the germline V gene. The V end lost 4 bases, the J end lost 7 bases, and 16 bases lay between the germline ends. The CDR3 DNA reads TGTGCCAGCAGTTCCCAGACAGCAAATCGTGAAGCTTTCTTT. It codes for CASSSQTANREAFF.

DNA for the CDR3: TGTGCCAGCTGGGGACAGGTTGGAAACAATGAGCAGTTCTTC. Protein: CASWGQVGNNEQFF. The J gene is TRBJ2-1, the V gene TRBV6-2 or TRBV6-3; TRBD1 agrees at 8 bases. The CDR3 totals 14 residues. Per the germline V gene, CDR1 is MNHEY and CDR2 is SVGEGT. V lost 8 bases, J lost 5 bases, and 8 bases stayed unmatched.

The chain uses TRBV4-3 and TRBJ2-2, with TRBD2 matching over 8 bases. In germline, CDR1 is LGHNA, CDR2 YSLEER. The CDR3 covers 15 residues. V was clipped by 4 bases and J by 4 bases; unmatched bases: 5. CDR3 in DNA: TGCGCCAGCAGCCTGCGGGAGGATGGCACCGGGGAGCTGTTTTTT. It yields the protein CASSLREDGTGELFF.

This clonotype occurred a few times. The J gene is TRBJ1-1, the V gene TRBV29-1; D ambiguous. Trimming took off 8 bases at V and 6 bases at J, with 13 bases between the two ends. The germline V gene encodes CDR1 SQVTM and CDR2 ANQGSEA. The CDR3 totals 11 residues. Here the CDR3 reads CSTSYLSEAFF. The CDR3 DNA reads as TGCAGCACATCGTACTTGTCTGAAGCTTTCTTT. Filled out from reference TRBV29-1 and TRBJ1-1, the complete variable domain reads SAVISQKPSRDICQRGTSLTIQCQVDSQVTMMFWYRQQPGQSLTLIATANQGSEATYESGFVIDKFPISRPNLTFSTLTVSNMSPEDSSIYLCSTSYLSEAFFGQGTRLTVV.

The J gene is TRBJ2-3, the V gene TRBV20-1; 9 bases align to TRBD1. V shed 2 bases and J 4 bases; nucleotides not matched to a gene: 7. There are 15 residues in the CDR3. In germline, CDR1 is DFQATT, CDR2 SNEGSKA (reference sequence). CDR3: CSARTGTGPADTQYF. CDR3 DNA sequence: TGCAGTGCTAGAACCGGGACAGGGCCCGCAGATACGCAGTATTTT.

This clonotype has a handful of counts. The V and J genes are TRBV29-1 and TRBJ2-3; 8 bases match TRBD1. Per germline, CDR1 SQVTM and CDR2 ANQGSEA. The CDR3 spans 15 residues. V dropped 2 bases and J dropped 4; count of bases not matched to a gene: 8. The CDR3 bases are TGCAGCGTTGAATCGGCGACAGGGGATCCAGATACGCAGTATTTT. Translation: CSVESATGDPDTQYF.

J is TRBJ2-3 and V is TRBV30; TRBD2 agrees at 9 bases. With V trimmed by 4 bases and J by 2 bases, 1 base remained unmatched. The CDR3 is 13 residues long. Germline CDR1 and CDR2: GTSNPN and SVGIG (reference sequence). The CDR3 DNA reads as TGTGCCTGGACTAGCGGGGACACAGATACGCAGTATTTT. Amino acids: CAWTSGDTDTQYF. Full variable domain (remainder filled in from reference TRBV30 and TRBJ2-3): SQTIHQWPATLVQPVGSPLSLECTVEGTSNPNLYWYRQAAGRGLQLLFYSVGIGQISSEVPQNLSASRPQDRQFILSSKKLLLSDSGFYLCAWTSGDTDTQYFGPGTRLTVL.

A few counts support this clonotype. CDR3 sequence: CASSPSLDTQYF. DNA for the CDR3: TGTGCCAGCAGCCCAAGCCTAGATACGCAGTATTTT. The V gene is TRBV7-2, the J gene TRBJ2-3; D ambiguous. This CDR3 has 12 amino acids. The germline V and J ends were trimmed by 5 bases and 5 bases, with 8 bases remaining between them. The V gene's germline CDR1 is SGHTA and CDR2 FQGNSA.

There are a few counts of this clonotype. The chain uses TRBV28 and TRBJ2-1; D gene uncertain. The CDR3 spans 16 residues. Germline CDR1 reads MDHEN; CDR2 reads SYDVKM. V was pared by 6 bases and J by 5 bases, with 20 bases between. The CDR3 here is CASSPLGLAEDNEQFF. The CDR3 DNA reads as TGTGCCAGCAGCCCTTTGGGGTTGGCCGAGGACAATGAGCAGTTCTTC.

The chain joins TRBV5-1 to TRBJ1-1; 7 positions match TRBD1. Germline CDR1 and CDR2: SGHRS and YFSETQ. The ends lost 2 bases at V and 6 bases at J; junction bases unmatched: 4. The CDR3 totals 13 residues. The CDR3 nucleotides are TGCGCCAGCAGCTTTGGACAGGTTGCTGAAGCTTTCTTT. Protein: CASSFGQVAEAFF.

The chain joins TRBV5-1 to TRBJ1-5; D gene uncertain. Germline V gene lookup returns CDR1 SGHRS and CDR2 YFSETQ. Trimming stripped 0 bases from V and 5 bases from J, with 9 bases between. This CDR3 has 14 residues. The CDR3, as DNA: TGCGCCAGCAGCTTGGTCGCGGGAGATCAGCCCCAGCATTTT. Translation gives CASSLVAGDQPQHF.

This clonotype was recorded at least ten times. The gene calls are TRBV29-1 and TRBJ1-1, with a weak D call TRBD1 (6 bases). The CDR3 length is 12 residues. CDR1 is SQVTM, CDR2 ANQGSEA, per germline. V dropped 4 bases and J dropped 1 base, with 7 bases sitting between them. The CDR3 nucleotides read TGCAGCGTTGCAGGGGCGAACACTGAAGCTTTCTTT. It encodes CSVAGANTEAFF.

The V and J genes are TRBV20-1 and TRBJ2-1; D not certain. This CDR3 is built from 14 residues. From germline, CDR1 is DFQATT and CDR2 SNEGSKA (reference sequence). V shed 3 bases and J shed 3 bases, with 12 bases lying between them. CDR3 nucleotide sequence: TGCAGTGCTAGGCCCAATAGGAGCTACAATGAGCAGTTCTTC. This encodes CSARPNRSYNEQFF.